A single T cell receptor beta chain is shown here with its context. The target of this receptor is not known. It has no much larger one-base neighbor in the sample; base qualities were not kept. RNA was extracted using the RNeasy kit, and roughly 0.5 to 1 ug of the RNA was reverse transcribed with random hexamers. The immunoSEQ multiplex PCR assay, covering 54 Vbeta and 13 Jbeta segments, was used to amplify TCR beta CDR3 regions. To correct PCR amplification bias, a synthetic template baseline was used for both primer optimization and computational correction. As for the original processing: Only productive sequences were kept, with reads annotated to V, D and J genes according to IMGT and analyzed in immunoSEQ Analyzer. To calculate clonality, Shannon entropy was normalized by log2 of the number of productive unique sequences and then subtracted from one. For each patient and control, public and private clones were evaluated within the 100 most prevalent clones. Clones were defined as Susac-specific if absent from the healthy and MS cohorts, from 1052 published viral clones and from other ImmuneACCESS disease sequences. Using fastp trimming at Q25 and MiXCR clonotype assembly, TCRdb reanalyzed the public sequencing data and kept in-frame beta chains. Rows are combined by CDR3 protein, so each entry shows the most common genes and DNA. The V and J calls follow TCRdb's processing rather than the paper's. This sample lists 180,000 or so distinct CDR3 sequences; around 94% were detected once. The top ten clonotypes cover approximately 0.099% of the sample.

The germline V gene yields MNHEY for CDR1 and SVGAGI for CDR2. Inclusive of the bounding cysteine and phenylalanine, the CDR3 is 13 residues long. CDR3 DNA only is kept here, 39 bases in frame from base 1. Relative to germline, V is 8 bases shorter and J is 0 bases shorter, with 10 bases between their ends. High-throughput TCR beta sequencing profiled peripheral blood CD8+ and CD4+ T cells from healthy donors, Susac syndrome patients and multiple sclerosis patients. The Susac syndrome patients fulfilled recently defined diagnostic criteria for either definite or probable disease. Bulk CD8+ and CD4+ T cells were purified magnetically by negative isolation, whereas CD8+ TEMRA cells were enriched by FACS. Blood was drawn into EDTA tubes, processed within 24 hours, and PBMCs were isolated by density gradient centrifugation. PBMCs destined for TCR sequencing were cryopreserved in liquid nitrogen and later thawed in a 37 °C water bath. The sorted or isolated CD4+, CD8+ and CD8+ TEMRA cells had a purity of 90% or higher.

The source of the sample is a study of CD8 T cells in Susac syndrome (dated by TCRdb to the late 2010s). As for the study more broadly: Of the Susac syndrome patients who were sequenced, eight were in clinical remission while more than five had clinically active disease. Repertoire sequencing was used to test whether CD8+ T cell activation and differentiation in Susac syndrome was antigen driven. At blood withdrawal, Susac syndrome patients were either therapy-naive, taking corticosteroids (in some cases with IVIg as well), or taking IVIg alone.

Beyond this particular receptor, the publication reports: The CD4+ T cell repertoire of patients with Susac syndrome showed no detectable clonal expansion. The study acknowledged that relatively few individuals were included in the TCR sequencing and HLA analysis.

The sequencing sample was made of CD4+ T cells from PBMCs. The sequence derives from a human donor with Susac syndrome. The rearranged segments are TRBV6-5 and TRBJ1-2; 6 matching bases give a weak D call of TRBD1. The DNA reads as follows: TGTGCCAGCCGGACAGAGTCTAACTATGGCTACACCTTC. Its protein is CASRTESNYGYTF.